In its sample, the clone carrying this TCR beta chain was seen a few times. The data stem from a study of blood T cells in healthy people across ages. Primed by a sample-barcoded 5' primer and a J-beta primer mix, a second PCR proceeded for roughly 6 to 12 cycles. MiXCR, applied by TCRdb to the 5' RACE reads, yields one record per CDR3 protein. The sample lists 650,000 to 900,000 distinct CDR3 sequences; approximately 67% were seen once. V lost 1 base, J lost 8 bases, and 6 bases lay in between. CDR3 length: 12 residues. The germline V gene has CDR1 LGHNA and CDR2 YNFKEQ. The sequence derives from a man aged 25 to 40 in good health. Material for sequencing was blood. This sequence joins TRBV4-2 and TRBJ2-1, with D unclear. Here the CDR3 DNA reads TGTGCCAGCAGCCAAGGGGCGGATGAGCAGTTCTTC. Protein: CASSQGADEQFF.